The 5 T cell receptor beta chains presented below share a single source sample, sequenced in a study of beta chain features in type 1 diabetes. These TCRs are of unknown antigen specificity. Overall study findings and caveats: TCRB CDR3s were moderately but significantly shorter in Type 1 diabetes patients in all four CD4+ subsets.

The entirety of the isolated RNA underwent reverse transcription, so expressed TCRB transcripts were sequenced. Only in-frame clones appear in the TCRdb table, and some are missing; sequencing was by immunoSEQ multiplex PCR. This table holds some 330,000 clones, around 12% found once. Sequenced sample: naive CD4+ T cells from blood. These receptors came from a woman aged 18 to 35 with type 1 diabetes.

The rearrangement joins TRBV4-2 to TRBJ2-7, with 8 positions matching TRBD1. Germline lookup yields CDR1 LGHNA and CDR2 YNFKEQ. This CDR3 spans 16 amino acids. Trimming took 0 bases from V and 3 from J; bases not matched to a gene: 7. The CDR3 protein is CASSQDSFRGRYEQYF. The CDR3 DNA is TGTGCCAGCAGCCAAGATTCATTCAGGGGGCGCTACGAGCAGTACTTC.

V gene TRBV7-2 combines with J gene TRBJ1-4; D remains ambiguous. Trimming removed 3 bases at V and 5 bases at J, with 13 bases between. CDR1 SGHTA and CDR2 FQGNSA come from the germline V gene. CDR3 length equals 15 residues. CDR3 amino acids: CASSFFTGLNEKLFF. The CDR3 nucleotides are TGTGCCAGCAGCTTCTTCACGGGTCTGAATGAAAAACTGTTTTTT.

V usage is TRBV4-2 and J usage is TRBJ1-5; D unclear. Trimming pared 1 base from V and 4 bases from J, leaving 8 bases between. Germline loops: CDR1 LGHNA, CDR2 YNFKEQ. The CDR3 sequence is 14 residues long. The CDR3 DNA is TGTGCCAGCAGCCAAGGCTCGGGGAATCAGCCCCAGCATTTT. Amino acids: CASSQGSGNQPQHF.

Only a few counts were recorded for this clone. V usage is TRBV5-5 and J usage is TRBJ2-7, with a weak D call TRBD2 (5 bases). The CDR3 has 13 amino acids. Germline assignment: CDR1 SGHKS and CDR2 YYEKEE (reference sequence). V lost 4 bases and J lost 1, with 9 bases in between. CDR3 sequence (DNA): TGTGCCAGCAGCATATCGGGGTCCTACGAGCAGTACTTC. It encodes CASSISGSYEQYF.

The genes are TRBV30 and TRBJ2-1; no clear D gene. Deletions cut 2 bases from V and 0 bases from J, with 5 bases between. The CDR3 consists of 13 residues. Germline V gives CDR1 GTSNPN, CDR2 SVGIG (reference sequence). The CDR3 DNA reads TGTGCCTGGAGTCTGAGCTCCTACAATGAGCAGTTCTTC. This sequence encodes CAWSLSSYNEQFF. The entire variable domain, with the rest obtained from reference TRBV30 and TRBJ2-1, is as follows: SQTIHQWPATLVQPVGSPLSLECTVEGTSNPNLYWYRQAAGRGLQLLFYSVGIGQISSEVPQNLSASRPQDRQFILSSKKLLLSDSGFYLCAWSLSSYNEQFFGPGTRLTVL.